This T cell receptor beta chain was observed in a study of Ad26.COV2.S vaccination and SARS-CoV-2 variants. Clones were sequenced by immunoSEQ multiplex PCR, and TCRdb holds only the in-frame ones, with some missing. The sample yields roughly 420,000 clones, about 88% seen once. Documented treatment: around 19 received Ad26.COV2.S at low or high dose, single or two shots; several received placebo; per-sample allocation not given. Each sample was drawn 63 days after the first injection (of vaccine or placebo). An Ad26 vector was used to express Wuhan-strain SARS-CoV-2 spike as the vaccine. V was clipped by 2 bases and J by 0 bases, with 11 bases between them. The CDR3 is 15 amino acids. From germline, CDR1 is GTSNPN and CDR2 SVGIG (reference sequence).

The clonotype was recovered from a person between 18 and 65 years old who received the Ad26.COV2.S COVID-19 vaccine or a placebo. This chain joins TRBV30 and TRBJ2-1; no reliable D call. The sample was peripheral blood, taken in a trial of Ad26.COV2.S vaccine versus placebo. The CDR3, as DNA: TGTGCCTGGAGTCTTACAACGAGCTCCTACAATGAGCAGTTCTTC. This encodes CAWSLTTSSYNEQFF.